The 21 T cell receptor beta chains below all came from one sample that was sequenced in a study of T-cell reconstitution after alpha-beta-depleted transplantation in children. Unique molecular identifiers were used in preparing the TCRbeta library. A single record per CDR3 protein comes from TCRdb applying MiXCR to the PCR reads. The table shows some 80,000 distinct CDR3 sequences, with 15% to 20% occurring only once. This material consisted of PBMCs, mostly from graft donor cells, taken 360 days after TCRalphabeta/CD19-depleted stem cell transplant. The source is a male patient between 2 and 10 years old who had a stem cell transplant for acute lymphoblastic leukemia, so the T cells may come from the graft donor.

The sample holds a few counts of this clonotype. The chain recombines TRBV29-1 with TRBJ1-3, with D perhaps TRBD1 (6 bases). Germline V gene lookup returns CDR1 SQVTM and CDR2 ANQGSEA. Trimming took off 6 bases at V and 2 bases at J, with 14 bases between the two ends. The CDR3 loop spans 14 amino acids. The CDR3 sequence: CSVRGAQAGNTIYF. DNA of the CDR3: TGCAGCGTCCGGGGGGCACAGGCTGGAAACACCATATATTTT.

The chain carries TRBV4-1 and TRBJ2-2; 7 positions match TRBD2. The V and J ends lost 2 bases and 7 bases, in that order; junction bases with no gene match: 7. CDR1 and CDR2 (germline): MGHRA, YSYEKL. The CDR3 totals 15 residues. The CDR3 DNA is TGCGCCAGCAGCCAAATCGAGCGGGGAGGCGGGGAGCTGTTTTTT. It yields the protein CASSQIERGGGELFF.

The chain employs TRBV7-9 and TRBJ2-1; no clear D gene. CDR3 length equals 13 residues. V lost 1 base to trimming and J lost 9 bases, with 10 bases between them. Germline CDR1 SEHNR, CDR2 FQNEAQ (reference sequence). The CDR3 sequence: CASSLEAMGEQFF. CDR3 in DNA: TGTGCCAGCAGCTTAGAGGCCATGGGTGAGCAGTTCTTC. Full variable domain (outside the CDR3, taken from reference TRBV7-9 and TRBJ2-1): DTGVSQNPRHKITKRGQNVTFRCDPISEHNRLYWYRQTLGQGPEFLTYFQNEAQLEKSRLLSDRFSAERPKGSFSTLEIQRTEQGDSAMYLCASSLEAMGEQFFGPGTRLTVL.

The V call is TRBV6-1, the J call TRBJ2-1; possibly TRBD2 for D (6 bases). CDR3 length equals 17 residues. Per germline, CDR1 MNHNS and CDR2 SASEGT. V lost 5 bases and J lost 0, with 17 bases in between. The DNA of the CDR3 is TGTGCCAGCAGTCGCCCCGCTAGCGTTAGCTCCTACAATGAGCAGTTCTTC. It is translated as CASSRPASVSSYNEQFF.

This chain joins TRBV6-1 and TRBJ1-6, with a possible D match to TRBD1 (6 bases). The V gene lost 0 bases and the J gene lost 7 bases, with 10 bases spanning the gap. Germline V lookup: CDR1 MNHNS, CDR2 SASEGT. The CDR3 runs to 15 residues. CDR3 bases: TGTGCCAGCAGTGAAGCAACAGGGAACAATTCACCCCTCCACTTT. This translates into CASSEATGNNSPLHF.

This clonotype showed up just a few times. The chain has TRBV7-9 and TRBJ2-7; 12 bases match TRBD2. J lost 2 bases, V lost 5 bases, and 4 bases had no gene match. CDR1 SEHNR and CDR2 FQNEAQ come from the germline V gene (reference sequence). CDR3 length: 15 amino acids. The CDR3 reads CASSPGLAGPYEQYF. DNA of the CDR3: TGTGCCAGCAGCCCTGGACTAGCGGGACCCTACGAGCAGTACTTC.

The chain joins TRBV2 to TRBJ2-6; possible D gene TRBD1, 6 bases. Germline V CDR1 and CDR2: SNHLY, FYNNEI. V gave up 4 bases and J gave up 13 bases, with 17 bases separating them. The CDR3 runs 14 residues. The CDR3 loop reads CASSVQRTANVLTF. The CDR3 nucleotides read TGTGCCAGCAGTGTGCAGAGGACAGCGAATGTCCTGACTTTC.

The table lists this clonotype with a few counts. The genes are TRBV5-6 and TRBJ2-7; D not certain. The germline V gene encodes CDR1 SGHDT and CDR2 YYEEEE. Trimming removed 4 bases from V and 3 bases from J, with 20 bases in between. CDR3 length equals 16 residues. This chain's CDR3 is CASSLFLRRPDYEQYF. As DNA, the CDR3 is TGTGCCAGCAGCCTCTTTTTACGACGACCAGACTACGAGCAGTACTTC.

The V and J genes are TRBV3-1 and TRBJ2-1; D unresolved. Germline lookup yields CDR1 LGHDT and CDR2 YNNKEL (reference sequence). The V end was cut by 4 bases, the J end by 0 bases, with 22 bases between. CDR3 length equals 19 residues. The CDR3 DNA follows: TGTGCCAGCAGCCCCTGGGCGTCGCAGCCTCCTAGCTCCTACAATGAGCAGTTCTTC. This codes for CASSPWASQPPSSYNEQFF.

A few counts support this clonotype. This chain connects TRBV12-3 or TRBV12-4 to TRBJ2-4; 10 bases line up with TRBD1. The CDR3 runs 16 residues. After removal of 5 bases from V and 3 bases from J, the junction contained 7 bases not matched to a gene. The DNA for the CDR3 is TGTGCCAGCAGTCCTTCGGACAGGGGGGGCAAAAACATTCAGTACTTC. It codes for CASSPSDRGGKNIQYF.

The sample holds many counts of this clonotype. The rearrangement uses TRBV5-1 and TRBJ1-6; D uncertain. Germline CDR1 SGHRS, CDR2 YFSETQ. The CDR3 is 15 residues long. Deletions cut 4 bases from V and 5 bases from J, with 13 bases between. The CDR3 coding sequence is TGCGCCAGCAGCCCCGACGGCTATGATAATTCACCCCTCCACTTT. Its protein is CASSPDGYDNSPLHF. The full variable domain, rest sourced from reference TRBV5-1 and TRBJ1-6, is KAGVTQTPRYLIKTRGQQVTLSCSPISGHRSVSWYQQTPGQGLQFLFEYFSETQRNKGNFPGRFSGRQFSNSRSEMNVSTLELGDSALYLCASSPDGYDNSPLHFGNGTRLTVT.

This chain's CDR3 is CASSLRLADTGELFF. DNA of the CDR3: TGCGCCAGCAGCTTGCGTCTAGCGGATACCGGGGAGCTGTTTTTT. This sequence joins TRBV5-1 and TRBJ2-2, with 7 bases identical to TRBD2. The CDR3 contains 15 residues. V trimming: 1 base; J trimming: 5 bases; junction bases outside the gene matches: 5. In germline, CDR1 is SGHRS, CDR2 YFSETQ. Variable domain in full (rest from reference TRBV5-1 and TRBJ2-2): KAGVTQTPRYLIKTRGQQVTLSCSPISGHRSVSWYQQTPGQGLQFLFEYFSETQRNKGNFPGRFSGRQFSNSRSEMNVSTLELGDSALYLCASSLRLADTGELFFGEGSRLTVL.

The chain uses TRBV5-1 and TRBJ2-5; D may be TRBD1 or TRBD2 (5 bases each). Germline V CDR1 and CDR2: SGHRS, YFSETQ. CDR3 length: 13 amino acids. Trimming removed 4 bases from V and 5 bases from J, with 12 bases in between. The CDR3 protein is CASSPSEGETQYF. DNA for the CDR3: TGCGCCAGCAGCCCCTCCGAGGGGGAGACCCAGTACTTC.

The J gene is TRBJ2-1, the V gene TRBV24-1; TRBD2 matches 9 bases. V lost 9 bases to trimming and J lost 6 bases; unmatched junction nucleotides: 8. The CDR3 sequence is 14 residues long. Germline V gene lookup returns CDR1 KGHDR and CDR2 SFDVKD. The DNA of the CDR3 is TGTGCCACCCGTGCGGGAGGGCTGGGCAATGAGCAGTTCTTC. It specifies CATRAGGLGNEQFF.

V gene TRBV28 combines with J gene TRBJ1-5, with D tentatively TRBD1 (5 bases). This CDR3 has 15 amino acids. Germline V gene lookup returns CDR1 MDHEN and CDR2 SYDVKM. V was trimmed by 3 bases and J by 5 bases, leaving 14 bases between them. This CDR3 is CASSFRGEVDQPQHF. The DNA for the CDR3 is TGTGCCAGCAGTTTTCGGGGGGAGGTGGATCAGCCCCAGCATTTT. The full variable domain, completed using reference TRBV28 and TRBJ1-5, is DVKVTQSSRYLVKRTGEKVFLECVQDMDHENMFWYRQDPGLGLRLIYFSYDVKMKEKGDIPEGYSVSREKKERFSLILESASTNQTSMYLCASSFRGEVDQPQHFGDGTRLSIL.

This clonotype has a count of ten or more. The V gene is TRBV12-3 or TRBV12-4, the J gene TRBJ1-1; D unresolved. Trimming shortened V by 6 bases and J by 0 bases, and 11 bases separated the two germline ends. CDR3 size: 14 residues. CDR3 amino acids: CASSWESVNTEAFF. CDR3 bases: TGTGCCAGCAGCTGGGAGTCGGTGAACACTGAAGCTTTCTTT.

This clonotype was detected a few times. This chain uses TRBV12-3 or TRBV12-4 with TRBJ2-5; TRBD1 agrees at 7 bases. The J segment lost 4 bases and the V segment lost 5 bases, leaving 4 bases of the junction unmatched. This CDR3 region has 13 residues. CDR3 coding DNA: TGTGCCAGCAGTGACAGGGACCCAGAGACCCAGTACTTC. It is translated as CASSDRDPETQYF.

There are many counts of this clonotype. V is TRBV7-9 and J is TRBJ1-1; D unclear. This CDR3 has 14 residues. The germline V and J ends were trimmed by 5 bases and 1 base, with 11 bases remaining between them. CDR1 and CDR2 from the germline V gene are SEHNR and FQNEAQ (reference sequence). The chain's CDR3 is CASSARRKNTEAFF. The CDR3 DNA reads TGTGCCAGCAGCGCTCGACGGAAGAACACTGAAGCTTTCTTT.

This clonotype was seen a handful of times. The J gene is TRBJ1-2, the V gene TRBV20-1; TRBD1 agrees at 7 bases. The ends lost 1 base at V and 4 bases at J; junction bases unmatched: 3. This CDR3 is 13 amino acids long. From germline, CDR1 is DFQATT and CDR2 SNEGSKA (reference sequence). This chain's CDR3 is CSARGQGGYGYTF. CDR3 bases: TGCAGTGCTAGAGGGCAGGGGGGCTATGGCTACACCTTC.

This clonotype has a handful of counts. The chain couples TRBV30 to TRBJ1-1; a possible D gene is TRBD1 (5 bases). Germline assignment: CDR1 GTSNPN and CDR2 SVGIG (reference sequence). The CDR3 length is 12 residues. V lost 4 bases to trimming and J lost 2 bases, with 8 bases between them. CDR3 DNA: TGTGCCTGGACAGGGTTCAACACTGAAGCTTTCTTT. Residues: CAWTGFNTEAFF. The complete variable domain, with remaining parts taken from reference TRBV30 and TRBJ1-1, reads SQTIHQWPATLVQPVGSPLSLECTVEGTSNPNLYWYRQAAGRGLQLLFYSVGIGQISSEVPQNLSASRPQDRQFILSSKKLLLSDSGFYLCAWTGFNTEAFFGQGTRLTVV.

V is TRBV19 and J is TRBJ1-1; D might be TRBD1 (6 bases). The CDR3 runs to 12 residues. Trimming shortened V by 5 bases and J by 9 bases, and 13 bases separated the two germline ends. Germline V gene lookup returns CDR1 LNHDA and CDR2 SQIVND (reference sequence). CDR3 coding DNA: TGTGCCAGTAGTGACCCGGACAGCAAAGCTTTCTTT. It is translated as CASSDPDSKAFF.